The clone carrying this T cell receptor (beta chain) was seen a handful of times. Germline V gene data show CDR1 as SGHTA and CDR2 as FQGNSA. The CDR3 sequence is 15 residues long. The junction had 9 bases not matched to a gene; V was cut back by 5 bases and J by 5 bases. This sample stems from a study of OX40 agonist ivuxolimab in advanced cancers. Only in-frame clones appear in the TCRdb table, and some are missing; sequencing was by immunoSEQ multiplex PCR. The sample has approximately 62,000 clones, approximately 88% seen once. The V gene is TRBV7-2, the J gene TRBJ2-1, with 7 bases identical to TRBD2. This sequence was found in an adult with an advanced solid tumor such as melanoma, head and neck, liver or kidney cancer. The specimen was CD4+ or CD8+ T cells sorted from blood, collected in a trial of the OX40 agonist ivuxolimab. The CDR3 loop is CASSRSLAANNEQFF. The CDR3 bases are TGTGCCAGCAGCCGCTCGCTAGCGGCTAACAATGAGCAGTTCTTC.